This is a list of T cell receptor beta chains from one sample in a study of T cell responses to AZD1222 COVID-19 vaccine. Data came from immunoSEQ multiplex PCR; TCRdb stores just in-frame clones and leaves some out. The table has just over 90,000 clones, around 87% seen once; the top ten hold 2.5%. Sequencing was performed on peripheral blood, taken 28 days after the second AZD1222 dose. Receptors were obtained from an adult who received the AZD1222 COVID-19 vaccine. CDR3s include the opening cysteine and the closing phenylalanine or tryptophan. A D gene is named only where the DNA matches it firmly. Rows give clone size only sometimes, using once, few, many, or a class for an expanded clone.

D | J | V | size | DNA | CDR3
TRBD2 | TRBJ2-3 | TRBV6-6 | . | TGTGCCAGCAGTCAAGCGGGGGGGGCAGATACGCAGTATTTT | CASSQAGGADTQYF
. | TRBJ2-3 | TRBV2 | . | TGTGCCAGCAGTGAAGTCCCAGATACGCAGTATTTT | CASSEVPDTQYF
. | TRBJ2-3 | TRBV20-1 | . | TGCAGTGCTAGTCGAGGGGGTATCCTCACAGATACGCAGTATTTT | CSASRGGILTDTQYF
TRBD1 | TRBJ1-5 | TRBV7-2 | . | TGTGCCAGCAGCTTCGGGGACAGGGGGCATCAGCCCCAGCATTTT | CASSFGDRGHQPQHF
TRBD2 | TRBJ2-1 | TRBV6-5 | . | TGTGCCAGCAGTCCAGGACTAGCGGGAGGAGGTGTTCAGTTCTTC | CASSPGLAGGGVQFF
TRBD1 | TRBJ2-1 | TRBV7-8 | . | TGTGCCAGCAGCAAGGGACAGCGTTACAATGAGCAGTTCTTC | CASSKGQRYNEQFF
TRBD2 | TRBJ2-7 | TRBV10-3 | once | TGTGCCATCAGTGAGCTAGCGGGAGAATACGAGCAGTACTTC | CAISELAGEYEQYF
. | TRBJ2-3 | TRBV4-1 | . | TGCGCCAGCAGCCAAGACCGGGCGCGGGGCACTCCAGATACGCAGTATTTT | CASSQDRARGTPDTQYF
. | TRBJ2-7 | TRBV6-2/TRBV6-3 | . | TGTGCCAGCAGTTACAAGGCTCAGGGCGAGCAGTACTTC | CASSYKAQGEQYF
. | TRBJ2-2 | TRBV11-3 | . | TGTGCCAGCAGCCTACACACCGGGGAGCTGTTTTTT | CASSLHTGELFF
. | TRBJ2-6 | TRBV3-1/TRBV3-2 | once | TGTGCCAGCAGCCAAGACGCCAGGGCTGGGGCCAACGTCCTGACTTTC | CASSQDARAGANVLTF
. | TRBJ2-7 | TRBV14 | . | TGTGCCAGCAGCCCCCGGGACATGAAGGACGAGCAGTACTTC | CASSPRDMKDEQYF
. | TRBJ2-1 | TRBV11-2 | . | TGTGCCAGCAGCTGGGGGGCCCGGGGAGTTGAGCAGTTCTTC | CASSWGARGVEQFF
. | TRBJ1-1 | TRBV29-1 | . | TGCAGCGTTGAGATGACCCATTGGATGGCGGAGTCAGCAGGCCTCGAACGTGGAGCTTTCTTT | CSVEMTHWMAESAGLERGAFF
TRBD1 | TRBJ2-7 | TRBV6-5 | . | TGTGCCAGCAGTTACTCGGACAGGGGCTACGAGCAGTACTTC | CASSYSDRGYEQYF
TRBD2 | TRBJ2-1 | TRBV24-1 | . | TGTGCCACCAGTGACGGGACTAGTGGAAATGAGCAGTTCTTC | CATSDGTSGNEQFF
TRBD2 | TRBJ2-1 | TRBV9 | . | TGTGCCAGCAGCGTAGTGGCTAGCGGGAGTAATGAGCAGTTCTTC | CASSVVASGSNEQFF
. | TRBJ2-6 | TRBV29-1 | . | TGCAGCGTTGTTCTTCTGGAAGGGTCTGGGGCCAACGTCCTGACTTTC | CSVVLLEGSGANVLTF
. | TRBJ2-7 | TRBV27 | . | TGTGCCAGCACCCCCCGGGACTTCTACGAGCAGTACTTC | CASTPRDFYEQYF
TRBD1 | TRBJ2-1 | TRBV6-2/TRBV6-3 | . | TGTGCCAGCAGTTATGGGACAGGGGTCTTAAATGAGCAGTTCTTC | CASSYGTGVLNEQFF
. | TRBJ2-1 | TRBV3-1/TRBV3-2 | . | TGTGCCAGCAGCCAAGGGATGGCTTTTTACAATGAGCAGTTCTTC | CASSQGMAFYNEQFF
. | TRBJ1-2 | TRBV6-5 | . | TGTGCCAGCAGTTACTCAAGGGAAAGCGATGGCTACACCTTC | CASSYSRESDGYTF
TRBD2 | TRBJ2-2 | TRBV25-1 | . | TGTGCCAGCACCCTGGGGGGGACGCACCGCGGGGAGCTGTTTTTT | CASTLGGTHRGELFF
TRBD1 | TRBJ2-1 | TRBV10-3 | . | TGTGCCATCAGTGAGTCACAGGGGGGCTACAATGAGCAGTTCTTC | CAISESQGGYNEQFF
TRBD2 | TRBJ2-2 | TRBV3-1/TRBV3-2 | . | TGTGCCAGCAGCCAGGGACTAGCCGGGGAGCTGTTTTTT | CASSQGLAGELFF
TRBD2 | TRBJ2-1 | TRBV5-4 | . | TGTGCCAGCAGCCCGGGAGGCGGGGACTCCTACAATGAGCAGTTCTTC | CASSPGGGDSYNEQFF
TRBD1 | TRBJ2-7 | TRBV14 | . | TGTGCCAGCATCACGGGGGACAGGGGTAATGAGCAGTACTTC | CASITGDRGNEQYF
TRBD2 | TRBJ2-7 | TRBV29-1 | . | TGCAGCGTTGTAGCGGGAATAAGCTCCTACGAGCAGTACTTC | CSVVAGISSYEQYF
TRBD2 | TRBJ2-7 | TRBV6-5 | . | TGTGCCAGCAGTCACGGACTAGCCCTCTCCTACGAGCAGTACTTC | CASSHGLALSYEQYF
. | TRBJ1-2 | TRBV29-1 | . | TGCAGCGTTGTGGGGGAGGGCTACACCTTC | CSVVGEGYTF
. | TRBJ2-7 | TRBV30 | few | TGTGCCTGGAGTGTATCCCCGGAGGGCTCCTACGAGCAGTACTTC | CAWSVSPEGSYEQYF
TRBD2 | TRBJ2-2 | TRBV20-1 | . | TGCAGTGCTAGTCCCGCGGGAGGGCCCACCGGGGAGCTGTTTTTT | CSASPAGGPTGELFF
. | TRBJ2-1 | TRBV19 | once | TGTGCCAGTAGTATATGGAAGGGTGGCTCACTCAATGAGCAGTTCTTC | CASSIWKGGSLNEQFF
. | TRBJ2-3 | TRBV24-1 | . | TGTGCCACCAGTGATTCGACCCCCGGGACAGATACGCAGTATTTT | CATSDSTPGTDTQYF
TRBD1 | TRBJ1-1 | TRBV12-3/TRBV12-4 | . | TGTGCCAGCAGGACAGGGGCGAACACTGAAGCTTTCTTT | CASRTGANTEAFF
. | TRBJ1-1 | TRBV5-1 | . | TGCGCCAGCAGCGAAGTCCCAAACGCTGAAGCTTTCTTT | CASSEVPNAEAFF
. | TRBJ2-3 | TRBV10-3 | . | TGTGCCATTGCCAGAGGGACAGATACGCAGTATTTT | CAIARGTDTQYF